The present T cell receptor (beta chain) was sequenced within a study of memory CD4+ T cells and cytomegalovirus serostatus. Background on the study: Donors were healthy Belgian adults, under ten CMV seropositive and 24 seronegative. Study observations and caveats: Suggested: most of the CMV-linked TCR signature lies in CD4+ memory cells.

On this clone itself: The antigen is undetermined.

CDR1 is SGHVS and CDR2 is FNYEAQ in the germline V gene. Trimming removed 6 bases from V and 7 bases from J; junction bases left unmatched: 11. The CDR3 spans 15 residues. The sort gate was single viable CD3+CD4+CD8-CD45RO+ cells for memory CD4+ T cells. Positive selection with CD4 microbeads enriched total CD4+ T cells. Clones were read by immunoSEQ multiplex PCR, and TCRdb kept only the in-frame ones, dropping some. The sample holds under 55,000 clones, around 78% seen once. Sequencing was performed on memory CD4+ T cells from blood. This clonotype originated in an adult in good health and CMV-seronegative. This chain joins TRBV7-6 and TRBJ1-5, with 8 bases identical to TRBD1. The CDR3 DNA reads TGTGCCAGCAGTCTTACAGGGGGTGGGTCACAGCCCCAGCATTTT. It yields the protein CASSLTGGGSQPQHF.